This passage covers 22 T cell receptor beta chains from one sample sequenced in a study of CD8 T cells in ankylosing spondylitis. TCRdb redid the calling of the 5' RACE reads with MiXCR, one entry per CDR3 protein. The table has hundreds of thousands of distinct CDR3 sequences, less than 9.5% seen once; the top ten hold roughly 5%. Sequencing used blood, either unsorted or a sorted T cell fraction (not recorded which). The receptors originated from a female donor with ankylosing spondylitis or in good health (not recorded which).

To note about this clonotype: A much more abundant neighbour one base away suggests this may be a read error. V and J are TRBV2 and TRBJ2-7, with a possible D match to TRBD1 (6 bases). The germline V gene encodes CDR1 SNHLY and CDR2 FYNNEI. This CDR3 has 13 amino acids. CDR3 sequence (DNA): TGTGCCAGCAGGAAGGACAGCCTCTACGTGCAGTACTTC. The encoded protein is CASRKDSLYVQYF.

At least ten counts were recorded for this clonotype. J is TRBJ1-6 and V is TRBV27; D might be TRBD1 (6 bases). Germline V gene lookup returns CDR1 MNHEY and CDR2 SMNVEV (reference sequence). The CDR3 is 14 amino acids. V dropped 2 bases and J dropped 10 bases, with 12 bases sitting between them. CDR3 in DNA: TGTGCCAGCAGTTTAGGGGGCGCCTTATCACCCCTCCACTTT. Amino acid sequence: CASSLGGALSPLHF.

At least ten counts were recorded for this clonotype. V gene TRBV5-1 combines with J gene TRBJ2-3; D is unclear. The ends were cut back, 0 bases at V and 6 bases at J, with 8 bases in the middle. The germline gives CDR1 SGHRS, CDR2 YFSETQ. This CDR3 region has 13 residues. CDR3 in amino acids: CASSLGLRDTQYF. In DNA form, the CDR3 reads TGCGCCAGCAGCTTGGGCCTTAGGGATACGCAGTATTTT.

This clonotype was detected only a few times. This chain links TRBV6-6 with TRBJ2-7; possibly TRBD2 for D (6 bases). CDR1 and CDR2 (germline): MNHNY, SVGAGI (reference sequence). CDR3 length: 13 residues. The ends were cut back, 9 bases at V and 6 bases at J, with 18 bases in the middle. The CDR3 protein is CASTPRDFSEQYF. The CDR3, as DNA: TGTGCCAGTACCCCCCGGGACTTCTCCGAGCAGTACTTC.

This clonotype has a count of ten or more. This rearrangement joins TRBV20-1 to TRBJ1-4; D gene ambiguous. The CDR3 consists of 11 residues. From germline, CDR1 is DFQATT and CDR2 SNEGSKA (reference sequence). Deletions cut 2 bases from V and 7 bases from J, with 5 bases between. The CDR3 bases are TGCAGTGCTAGAACACCTGAAAAACTGTTTTTT. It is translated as CSARTPEKLFF.

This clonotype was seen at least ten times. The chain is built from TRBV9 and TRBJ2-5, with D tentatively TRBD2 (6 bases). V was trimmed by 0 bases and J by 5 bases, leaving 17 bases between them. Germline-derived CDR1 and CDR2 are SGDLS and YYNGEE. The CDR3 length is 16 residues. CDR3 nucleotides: TGTGCCAGCAGCGTAGGGGGAGGAGCGGTATTGGAGACCCAGTACTTC. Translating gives CASSVGGGAVLETQYF.

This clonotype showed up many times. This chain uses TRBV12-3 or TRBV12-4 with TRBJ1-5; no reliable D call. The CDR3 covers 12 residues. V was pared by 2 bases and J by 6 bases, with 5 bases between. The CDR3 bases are TGTGCCAGCAGTTTAATAGGTCAGCCCCAGCATTTT. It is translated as CASSLIGQPQHF.

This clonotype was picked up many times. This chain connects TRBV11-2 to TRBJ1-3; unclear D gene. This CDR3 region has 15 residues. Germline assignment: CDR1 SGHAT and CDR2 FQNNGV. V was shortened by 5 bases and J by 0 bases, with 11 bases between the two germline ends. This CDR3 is CASSGLRRSGNTIYF. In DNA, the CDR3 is TGTGCCAGCAGCGGACTACGTCGCTCTGGAAACACCATATATTTT. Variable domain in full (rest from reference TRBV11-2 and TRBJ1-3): EAGVAQSPRYKIIEKRQSVAFWCNPISGHATLYWYQQILGQGPKLLIQFQNNGVVDDSQLPKDRFSAERLKGVDSTLKIQPAKLEDSAVYLCASSGLRRSGNTIYFGEGSWLTVV.

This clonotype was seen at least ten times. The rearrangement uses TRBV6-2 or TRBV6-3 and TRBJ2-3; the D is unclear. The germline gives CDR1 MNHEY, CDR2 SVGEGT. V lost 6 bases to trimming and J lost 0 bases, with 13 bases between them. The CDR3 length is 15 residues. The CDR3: CASSRLSRSTDTQYF. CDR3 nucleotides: TGTGCCAGCAGCCGACTCTCCCGCAGCACAGATACGCAGTATTTT.

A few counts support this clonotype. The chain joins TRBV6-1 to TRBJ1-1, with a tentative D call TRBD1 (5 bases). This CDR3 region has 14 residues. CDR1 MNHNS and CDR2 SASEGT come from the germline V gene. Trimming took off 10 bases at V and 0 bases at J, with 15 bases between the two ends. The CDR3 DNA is TGTGCCAACAAGGGCGGGACTTTGAACACTGAAGCTTTCTTT. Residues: CANKGGTLNTEAFF.

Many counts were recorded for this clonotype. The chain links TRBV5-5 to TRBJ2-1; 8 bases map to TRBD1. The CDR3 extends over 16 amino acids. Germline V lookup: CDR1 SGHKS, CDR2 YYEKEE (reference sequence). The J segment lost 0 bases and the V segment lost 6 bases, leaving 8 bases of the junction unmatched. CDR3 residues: CASTSRQGSSYNEQFF. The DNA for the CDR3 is TGTGCCAGCACCTCTCGACAGGGGAGCTCCTACAATGAGCAGTTCTTC.

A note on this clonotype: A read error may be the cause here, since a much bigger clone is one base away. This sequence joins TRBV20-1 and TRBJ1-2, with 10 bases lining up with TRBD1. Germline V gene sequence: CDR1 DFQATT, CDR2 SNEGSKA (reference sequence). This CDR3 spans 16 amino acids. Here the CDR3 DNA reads TGCTGTGCTAGTGGTATTAGGACAGGGGGGAACTATGGCTACACCTTC. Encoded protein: CCASGIRTGGNYGYTF.

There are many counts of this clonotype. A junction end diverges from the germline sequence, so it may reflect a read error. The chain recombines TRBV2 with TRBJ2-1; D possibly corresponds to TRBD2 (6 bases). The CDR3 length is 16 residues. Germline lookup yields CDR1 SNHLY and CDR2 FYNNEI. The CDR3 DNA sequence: TGTGCCAGCAGTGTGATTGGGGGGAGCTCCTACAATGAGCAGTGCTTC. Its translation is CASSVIGGSSYNEQCF. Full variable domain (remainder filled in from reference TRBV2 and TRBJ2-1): EPEVTQTPSHQVTQMGQEVILRCVPISNHLYFYWYRQILGQKVEFLVSFYNNEISEKSEIFDDQFSVERPDGSNFTLKIRSTKLEDSAMYFCASSVIGGSSYNEQCFGPGTRLTVL.

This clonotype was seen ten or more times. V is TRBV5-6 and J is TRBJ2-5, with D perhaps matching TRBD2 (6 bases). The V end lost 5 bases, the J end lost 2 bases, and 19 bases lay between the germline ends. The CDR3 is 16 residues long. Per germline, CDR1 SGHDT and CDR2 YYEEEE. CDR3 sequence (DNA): TGTGCCAGCAGACTGGCAGGGACTGATGTGCAAGAGACCCAGTACTTC. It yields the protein CASRLAGTDVQETQYF. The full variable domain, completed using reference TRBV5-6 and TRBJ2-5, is DAGVTQSPTHLIKTRGQQVTLRCSPKSGHDTVSWYQQALGQGPQFIFQYYEEEERQRGNFPDRFSGHQFPNYSSELNVNALLLGDSALYLCASRLAGTDVQETQYFGPGTRLLVL.

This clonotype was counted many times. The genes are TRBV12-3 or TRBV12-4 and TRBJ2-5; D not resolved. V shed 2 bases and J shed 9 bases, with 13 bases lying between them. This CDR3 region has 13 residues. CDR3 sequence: CASSLRVTGAQYF. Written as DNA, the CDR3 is TGTGCCAGCAGTTTAAGGGTAACTGGGGCCCAGTACTTC.

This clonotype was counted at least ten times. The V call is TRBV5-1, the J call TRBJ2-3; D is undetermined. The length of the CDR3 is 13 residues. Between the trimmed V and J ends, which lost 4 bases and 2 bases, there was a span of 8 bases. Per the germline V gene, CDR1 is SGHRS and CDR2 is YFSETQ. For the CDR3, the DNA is TGCGCCAGCAGCCGGCTACTCACAGATACGCAGTATTTT. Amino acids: CASSRLLTDTQYF.

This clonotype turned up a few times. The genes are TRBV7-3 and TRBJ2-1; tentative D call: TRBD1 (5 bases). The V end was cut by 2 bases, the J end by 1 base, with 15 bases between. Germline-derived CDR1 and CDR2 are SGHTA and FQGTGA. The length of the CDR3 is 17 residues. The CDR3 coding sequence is TGTGCCAGCAGCTTAGATAATACCCCAGGGTCCTACAATGAGCAGTTCTTC. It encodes CASSLDNTPGSYNEQFF.

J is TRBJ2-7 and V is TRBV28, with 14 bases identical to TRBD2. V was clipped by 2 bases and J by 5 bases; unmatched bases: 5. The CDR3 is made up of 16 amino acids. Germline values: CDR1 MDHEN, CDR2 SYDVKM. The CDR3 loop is CASSLGTSGRRNEQYF. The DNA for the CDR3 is TGTGCCAGCAGTTTAGGGACTAGCGGGAGACGGAACGAGCAGTACTTC.

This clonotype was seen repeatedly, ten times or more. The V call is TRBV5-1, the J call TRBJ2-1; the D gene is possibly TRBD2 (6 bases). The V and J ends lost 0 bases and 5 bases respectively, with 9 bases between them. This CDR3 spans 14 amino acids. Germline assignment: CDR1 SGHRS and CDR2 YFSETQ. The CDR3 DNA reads TGCGCCAGCAGCTTGGCGGGAGCGAACAATGAGCAGTTCTTC. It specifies CASSLAGANNEQFF.

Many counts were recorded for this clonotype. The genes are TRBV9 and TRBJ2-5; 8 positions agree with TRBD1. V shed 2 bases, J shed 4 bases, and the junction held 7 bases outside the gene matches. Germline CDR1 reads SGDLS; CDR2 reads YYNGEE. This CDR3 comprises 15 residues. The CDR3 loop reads CASSVDGQGRETQYF. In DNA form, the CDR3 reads TGTGCCAGCAGCGTGGACGGACAGGGACGAGAGACCCAGTACTTC.

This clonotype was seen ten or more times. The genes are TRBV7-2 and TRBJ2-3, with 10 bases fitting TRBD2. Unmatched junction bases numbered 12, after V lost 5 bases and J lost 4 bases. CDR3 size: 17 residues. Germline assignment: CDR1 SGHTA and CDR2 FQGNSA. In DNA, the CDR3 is TGTGCCAGCAGCGCGGCGGGGGCTAGCGGGAGAGCAGATACGCAGTATTTT. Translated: CASSAAGASGRADTQYF.

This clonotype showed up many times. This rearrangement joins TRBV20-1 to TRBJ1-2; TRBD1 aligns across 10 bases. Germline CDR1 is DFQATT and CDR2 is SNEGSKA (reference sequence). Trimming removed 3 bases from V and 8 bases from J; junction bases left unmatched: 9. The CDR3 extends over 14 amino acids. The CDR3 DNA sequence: TGCAGTGCTAGCCAGGGACAGGGGTCGATCGGCTACACCTTC. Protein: CSASQGQGSIGYTF.